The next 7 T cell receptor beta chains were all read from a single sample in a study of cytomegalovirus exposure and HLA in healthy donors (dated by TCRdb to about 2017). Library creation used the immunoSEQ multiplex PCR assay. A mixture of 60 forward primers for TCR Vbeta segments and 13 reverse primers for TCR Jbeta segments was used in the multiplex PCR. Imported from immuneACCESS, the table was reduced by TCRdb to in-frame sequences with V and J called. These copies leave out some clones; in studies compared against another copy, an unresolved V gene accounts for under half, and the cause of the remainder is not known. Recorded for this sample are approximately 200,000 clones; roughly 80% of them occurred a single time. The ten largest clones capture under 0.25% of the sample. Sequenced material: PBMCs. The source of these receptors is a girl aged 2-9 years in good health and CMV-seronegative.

The CDR3 DNA sequence: TGTGCCAGTTGGGAAAGGGGGCATGGAGATCAGCCCCAGCATTTT. It translates to CASWERGHGDQPQHF. This chain uses TRBV19 with TRBJ1-5; 7 nucleotides match TRBD1. The length of the CDR3 is 15 residues. CDR1 is LNHDA and CDR2 is SQIVND in the germline V gene (reference sequence). J lost 5 bases, V lost 8 bases, and 12 bases had no gene match.

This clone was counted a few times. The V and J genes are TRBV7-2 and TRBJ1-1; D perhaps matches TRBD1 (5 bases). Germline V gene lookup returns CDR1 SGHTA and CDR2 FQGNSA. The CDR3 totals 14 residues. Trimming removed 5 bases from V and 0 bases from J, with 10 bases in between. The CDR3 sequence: CASSITRVNTEAFF. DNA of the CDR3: TGTGCCAGCAGCATCACCAGGGTGAACACTGAAGCTTTCTTT.

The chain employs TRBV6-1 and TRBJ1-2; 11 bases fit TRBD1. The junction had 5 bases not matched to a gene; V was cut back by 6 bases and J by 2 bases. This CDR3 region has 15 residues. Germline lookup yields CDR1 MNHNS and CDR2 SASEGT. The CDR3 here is CASSARDRGNYGYTF. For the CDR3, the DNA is TGTGCCAGCAGCGCCAGGGACAGGGGGAACTATGGCTACACCTTC.

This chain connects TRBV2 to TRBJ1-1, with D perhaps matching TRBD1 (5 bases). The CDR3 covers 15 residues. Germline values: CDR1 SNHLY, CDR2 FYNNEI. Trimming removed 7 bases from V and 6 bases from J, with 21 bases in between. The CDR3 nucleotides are TGTGCCAGCAAGAAGGTGCAGGGAAGGAGTGCTGAAGCTTTCTTT. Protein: CASKKVQGRSAEAFF.

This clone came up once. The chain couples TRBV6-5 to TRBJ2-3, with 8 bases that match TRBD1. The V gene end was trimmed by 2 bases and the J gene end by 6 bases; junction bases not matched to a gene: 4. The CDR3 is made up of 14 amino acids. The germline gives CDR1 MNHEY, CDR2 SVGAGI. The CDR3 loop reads CASSYQGARDTQYF. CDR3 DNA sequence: TGTGCCAGCAGTTACCAGGGGGCTAGGGATACGCAGTATTTT.

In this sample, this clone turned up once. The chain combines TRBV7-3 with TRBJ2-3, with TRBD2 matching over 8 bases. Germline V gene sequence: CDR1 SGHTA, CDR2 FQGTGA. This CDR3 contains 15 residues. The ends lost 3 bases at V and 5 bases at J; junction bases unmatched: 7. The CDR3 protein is CASSFGTGGRDTQYF. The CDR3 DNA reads TGTGCCAGCAGCTTTGGAACGGGGGGGCGAGATACGCAGTATTTT.

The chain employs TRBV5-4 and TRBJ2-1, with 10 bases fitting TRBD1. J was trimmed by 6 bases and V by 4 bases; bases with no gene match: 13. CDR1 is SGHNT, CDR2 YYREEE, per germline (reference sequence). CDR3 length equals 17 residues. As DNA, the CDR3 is TGTGCCAGCAGCGCCGGAACCGGGACAGGGGTCCCCAATGAGCAGTTCTTC. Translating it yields CASSAGTGTGVPNEQFF.